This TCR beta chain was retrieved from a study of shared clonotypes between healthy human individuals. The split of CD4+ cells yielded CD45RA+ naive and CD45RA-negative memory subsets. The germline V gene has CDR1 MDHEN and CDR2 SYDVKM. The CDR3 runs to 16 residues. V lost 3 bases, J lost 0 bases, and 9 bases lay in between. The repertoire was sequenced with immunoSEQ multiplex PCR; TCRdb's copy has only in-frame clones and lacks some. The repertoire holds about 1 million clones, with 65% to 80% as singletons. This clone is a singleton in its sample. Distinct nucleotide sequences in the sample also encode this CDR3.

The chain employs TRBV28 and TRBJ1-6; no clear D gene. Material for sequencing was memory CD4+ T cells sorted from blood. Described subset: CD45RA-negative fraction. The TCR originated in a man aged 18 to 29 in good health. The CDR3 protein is CASSLSGSSYNSPLHF. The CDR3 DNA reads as TGTGCCAGCAGTTTGTCCGGGAGCTCCTATAATTCACCCCTCCACTTT. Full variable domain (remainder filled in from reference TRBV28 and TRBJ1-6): DVKVTQSSRYLVKRTGEKVFLECVQDMDHENMFWYRQDPGLGLRLIYFSYDVKMKEKGDIPEGYSVSREKKERFSLILESASTNQTSMYLCASSLSGSSYNSPLHFGNGTRLTVT.